The following is a TCR beta chain sequence with its context. Its specificity is not known. This record comes from a study of CD8+ T cells in alopecia areata. Study in general: Treated patients received oral tofacitinib, 5 to 10 mg twice daily. General observations from the study: The study found that many expanded lesional clones persisted in scalp and blood during tofacitinib.

The V gene's germline CDR1 is SGHVS and CDR2 FQNEAQ. V was clipped by 5 bases and J by 3 bases, with 2 bases between them. This CDR3 has 12 residues. Sequencing used cDNA as its template, made by extracting RNA and reverse transcribing it. Data came from immunoSEQ multiplex PCR; TCRdb stores just in-frame clones and leaves some out. Of 190,000 or so clones in the sample, roughly 64% were seen once. Sample treatment: oral pan-JAK inhibitor, 5-10 mg twice daily. Punch biopsies of lesional scalp, plus peripheral blood, were taken from alopecia areata patients. The J gene is TRBJ1-6, the V gene TRBV7-8; D is ambiguous. The sample here was CD4+ T cells sorted from blood, taken at week 24, from a patient treated with tofacitinib. The sequence derives from a human donor with alopecia areata. CDR3 nucleotide sequence: TGTGCCAGCAGCCTCTATAATTCACCCCTCCACTTT. It specifies CASSLYNSPLHF.